Judged by abundance, the clone carrying this T cell receptor beta chain is medium-sized. This sample stems from a study of T and B cells in COVID-19 patients. Multiplex PCR with BIOMED2 TRB-A/B primer pools amplified TRB rearrangements. TCRdb itself ran the multiplex PCR reads through MiXCR, one entry per CDR3 protein. The sample includes roughly 8,100 distinct CDR3 sequences, under 30% seen only once; the top ten take around 15%. CDR1 LNHDA and CDR2 SQIVND come from the germline V gene (reference sequence). The V and J ends lost 3 bases and 7 bases respectively, with 15 bases between them. CDR3 length: 15 residues. TRB was amplified from about 240-490 ng of blood genomic DNA.

The rearrangement uses TRBV19 and TRBJ1-4, with a weak D call TRBD1 (6 bases). This sequence was found in a human donor with active COVID-19. Sequenced input: blood. The CDR3 region has the DNA TGTGCCAGTAGTATCGGAGCAGGGGTCGGTGAAAAACTGTTTTTT. Translating it yields CASSIGAGVGEKLFF.